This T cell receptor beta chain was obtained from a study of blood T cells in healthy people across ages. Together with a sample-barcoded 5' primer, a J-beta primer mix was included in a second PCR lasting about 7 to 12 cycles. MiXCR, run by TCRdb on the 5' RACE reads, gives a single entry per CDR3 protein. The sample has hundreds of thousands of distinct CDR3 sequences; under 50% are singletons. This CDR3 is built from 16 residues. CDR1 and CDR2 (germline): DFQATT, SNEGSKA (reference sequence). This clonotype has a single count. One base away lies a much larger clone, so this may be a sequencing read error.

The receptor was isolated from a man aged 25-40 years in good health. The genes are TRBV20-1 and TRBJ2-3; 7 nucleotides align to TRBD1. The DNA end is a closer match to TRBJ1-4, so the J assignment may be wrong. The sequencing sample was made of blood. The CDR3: CSAGDSGGSARGKLFF. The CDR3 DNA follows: TGCAGTGCTGGGGACAGCGGAGGCTCGGCGAGGGGAAAACTGTTTTTT.